This T cell receptor (beta chain) was profiled in a study of blood T cell repertoires in COVID-19 (dated by TCRdb to between 2020 and 2021). General notes on the study: Samples covering the acute and convalescent phases of COVID-19 were provided by collaborators in the United States, Italy and Spain. The material from the prospective study consisted of cDNA or gDNA derived from T cells, B-cell-depleted T cells, or PBMCs. Subjects who had been exposed to COVID-19, were actively infected with it, or had recovered from it provided the deeply sampled blood TCRbeta repertoires that made up the dataset. The repertoires were released in a freely available public database meant as a resource for research on the immune response to SARS-CoV-2. The samples were drawn from two sources: the first 160 participants of the ongoing ImmuneRACE study, and 950 to 1,500 subjects contributed by 6 global collaborators. A de-identified subject ID, COVID-19 status, age in years and sex were almost always included in the sample metadata. Where available, HLA class I and class II types were taken from metadata supplied by the sample provider and were not determined by assay-based typing.

Enrolling through a virtual design, the prospective study's participants ranged in age from about 18 to 100 years and lived across some 23 United States geographic areas. Cohort assignment in the prospective study relied on participant-reported clinical history from a screening survey and a study questionnaire. In the prospective study, mobile phlebotomists collected whole blood, serum and a nasopharyngeal or oropharyngeal swab from each participant. Prospective study participants could optionally give additional blood draws and questionnaires over a roughly 2-month period. Prospective study blood samples were shipped either frozen or at room temperature before DNA extraction. TCRbeta CDR3 regions were amplified from genomic DNA by means of the immunoSEQ Assay, a bias-controlled multiplex PCR. Per the source publication's procedure: The number of nucleated cells in each sample was estimated from the amplification of reference gene primers within the assay. To quantify the absolute abundance of each unique TCRbeta CDR3 rearrangement, sequence reads were collapsed and filtered. For each sample, productive Simpson clonality was calculated as the square root of Simpson's diversity index over productive rearrangements. Not all clones reach the TCRdb copy of this immuneACCESS table, which keeps in-frame sequences only. Checked studies attribute under half of the gap to unresolved V genes and leave the rest unexplained. V, J and clone size are those of that table, while D and trimming were read from the DNA. In this sample the table shows about 360,000 clones, 88% of which occur a single time. The ten largest clones capture roughly 1.9% of the sample.

Worth noting for this clone: The clone's antigen remains unknown. Base-call qualities are not available, and no considerably larger clone is one nucleotide away.

CDR1 and CDR2 are read off the germline V gene as KGHSH and LQKENI. From its cysteine to its phenylalanine, the CDR3 spans 16 amino acids. Just the 48-base CDR3 DNA is kept, in frame starting at base 1. Compared with germline, V lacks 3 bases and J lacks 1 base; bases without a gene match: 5. General conclusions and limits of the study: Clinical and demographic metadata were provided uncurated, with the amount varying by source and participant.

The sequenced material came from PBMCs or T cells enriched from blood (not recorded which). This chain joins TRBV18 to TRBJ2-1; 8 bases in the junction line up with TRBD2. The receptor was derived from a middle-aged woman with acute COVID-19. The nucleotide sequence reads TGTGCCAGCTCACCTTTCGGGGGGGTGTCCTACAATGAGCAGTTCTTC. Its protein reads: CASSPFGGVSYNEQFF.